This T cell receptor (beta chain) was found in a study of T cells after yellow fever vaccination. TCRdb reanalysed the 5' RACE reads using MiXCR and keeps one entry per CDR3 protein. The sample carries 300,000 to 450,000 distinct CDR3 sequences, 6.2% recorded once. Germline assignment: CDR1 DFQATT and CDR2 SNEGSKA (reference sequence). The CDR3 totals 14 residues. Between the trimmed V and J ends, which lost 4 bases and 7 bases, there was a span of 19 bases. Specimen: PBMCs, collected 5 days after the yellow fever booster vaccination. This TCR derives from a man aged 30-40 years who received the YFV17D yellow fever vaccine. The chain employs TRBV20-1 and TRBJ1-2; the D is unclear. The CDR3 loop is CSAIENRGERGYTF. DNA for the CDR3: TGCAGTGCTATAGAAAACCGGGGAGAGCGTGGCTACACCTTC.